The 22 T cell receptor beta chains reported below all come from one sample, sequenced in a study of T cells in women clearing cervical HPV infection. Assay used: immunoSEQ multiplex PCR; TCRdb lists only in-frame clones, some missing. This sample's table reports about 46,000 clones. Sequenced: blood buffy coat. The receptors stem from a woman between 18 and 70 years old with a cervical HPV16 infection that either progressed to CIN3+ or cleared (not recorded which).

Concerning this clone: Other DNA sequences of this sample code for an identical CDR3. CDR3 DNA (partial): TGTGCCAGTCGTCGACCCGGGACAGGGATCTATGGC. Its translation: CASRRPGTGIYG. The full CDR3 protein is CASRRPGTGIYGYTF. The rearrangement joins TRBV19 to TRBJ1-2; 9 bases match TRBD1. Read data end 3 residues before the CDR3 end; the end is taken from the germline J gene. Germline V gene data show CDR1 as LNHDA and CDR2 as SQIVND (reference sequence). J lost 4 bases, V lost 8 bases, and 11 bases had no gene match. This CDR3 spans 15 amino acids. The full variable domain, in which reference TRBV19 and TRBJ1-2 provide the parts outside the CDR3, is DGGITQSPKYLFRKEGQNVTLSCEQNLNHDAMYWYRQDPGQGLRLIYYSQIVNDFQKGDIAEGYSVSREKKESFPLTVTSAQKNPTAFYLCASRRPGTGIYGYTFGSGTRLTVV.

Worth noting for this clone: The read is 3 residues too short to cover the CDR3 end, so that end is filled in from the germline J gene. J is TRBJ2-5 and V is TRBV30; D is possibly TRBD1 (7 bases). Germline loops: CDR1 GTSNPN, CDR2 SVGIG (reference sequence). The CDR3 spans 15 residues. CDR3 DNA (partial): TGTGCCTGTGGACTGGGGGGTTTTGGGACAGATACC. Its translation: CACGLGGFGTDT. The entire CDR3 is CACGLGGFGTDTQYF.

The chain's CDR3 is CASSLTTSGGAETQYF. CDR3 DNA (partial): TGCGCCAGCAGCTTAACTACATCAGGGGGCGCGGAGACC. V is TRBV5-1 and J is TRBJ2-5; 8 bases fit TRBD1. The read finishes 3 residues shy of the CDR3 end, and the germline J gene is used to complete it. The CDR3 length is 16 residues. The trim removed 2 bases at V and 5 bases at J, leaving 11 bases unmatched. Germline-derived CDR1 and CDR2 are SGHRS and YFSETQ.

For this clone: With the read ending 3 residues before the CDR3 end, the germline J gene is used to fill in that end. This chain uses TRBV20-1 with TRBJ2-5; 14 positions match TRBD2. Trimming at V came to 1 base and at J to 4 bases, leaving 20 bases not matched to a gene. This CDR3 spans 21 amino acids. Germline CDR1 reads DFQATT; CDR2 reads SNEGSKA (reference sequence). The part of the CDR3 DNA that was read is TGCAGTGCTAGAGCCCCGCAGATGGGAGGGGTGACTAGCGGGAGGGGAGAGACC. This translates into CSARAPQMGGVTSGRGET. The full CDR3 sequence reads CSARAPQMGGVTSGRGETQYF.

Of note for this clone: The CDR3 is cut off 3 residues early in the read; its end comes from the germline J gene. V usage is TRBV23-1 and J usage is TRBJ2-3; D ambiguous. TRBV23-1 is noted as an ORF with a role that remains uncertain. CDR3 size: 11 residues. The CDR3 here is CASSQNTPQYF. CDR3 DNA, as far as it was read: TGCGCCAGCAGTCAAAACACGCCG.

Notes on this clone: The read finishes 3 residues shy of the CDR3 end, and the germline J gene is used to complete it. J is TRBJ1-2 and V is TRBV6-2 or TRBV6-3; D possibly corresponds to TRBD1 (6 bases). The CDR3 covers 13 residues. Germline V gene sequence: CDR1 MNHEY, CDR2 SVGEGT. CDR3 residues: CASTRTEVRRYTF. The DNA read from the CDR3 is TGTGCCAGCACTAGGACAGAAGTTAGGCGC.

Incomplete CDR3 DNA: TGTGCCAGTAGTAAAAACCAGGGGAATGAAAAA. Amino acids: CASSKNQGNEK. The CDR3 reads in full as CASSKNQGNEKLFF. The chain combines TRBV19 with TRBJ1-4, with TRBD1 as a possible D gene (6 bases). The read halts 3 residues ahead of the CDR3 end, with the missing end drawn from the germline J gene. This CDR3 is built from 14 residues. Germline CDR1 is LNHDA and CDR2 is SQIVND (reference sequence). V shed 4 bases and J shed 5 bases, with 11 bases lying between them.

Comment on this clone: The sequence runs out 3 residues before the end of the CDR3; the remainder is reconstructed from the germline J gene. This chain uses TRBV30 with TRBJ1-4; D call uncertain. Germline-derived CDR1 and CDR2 are GTSNPN and SVGIG (reference sequence). The CDR3 totals 13 residues. The CDR3 protein is CAWTGGYNSPLFF. Incomplete CDR3 DNA: TGTGCCTGGACAGGTGGTTATAATTCACCA.

Notes on this clone: The missing CDR3 end, 3 residues past where the read stops, is filled in from the germline J gene. The chain joins TRBV6-4 to TRBJ1-3; 12 bases are a match to TRBD1. The J segment lost 4 bases and the V segment lost 2 bases, leaving 9 bases of the junction unmatched. The germline gives CDR1 MRHNA, CDR2 SNTAGT. The CDR3 consists of 18 residues. CDR3 loop: CASSDTGTGGAEGNTIYF. The CDR3 DNA, read in part, is TGTGCCAGCAGTGACACTGGGACAGGGGGCGCGGAAGGAAACACC.

Concerning this clone itself: The read ends 3 residues early relative to the CDR3; the germline J gene fills the gap. V usage is TRBV19 and J usage is TRBJ2-4; maybe TRBD1 (6 bases). The CDR3 is 14 amino acids. Germline CDR1 LNHDA, CDR2 SQIVND (reference sequence). Incomplete CDR3 DNA: TGTGCCACCGGCGGCAGGACAGCTAACTATGGT. Translated: CATGGRTANYG. The whole CDR3 protein reads CATGGRTANYGQYF.

For this clone: The missing CDR3 end, 3 residues past where the read stops, is filled in from the germline J gene. This rearrangement joins TRBV6-2 or TRBV6-3 to TRBJ2-3; possible D gene TRBD1, 6 bases. The CDR3 consists of 15 residues. The germline CDR1 and CDR2 sequences are MNHEY and SVGEGT. The CDR3 bases that were read are TGTGCCAGCAGTTACTCGAGTCAGGGGTGGGAGACG. Amino acid sequence: CASSYSSQGWET. Given in full, the CDR3 is CASSYSSQGWETQYF.

The part of the CDR3 DNA that was read is TGTGCCTGGAGTCCCCCAGCGGGAAATCAGCCC. It translates to CAWSPPAGNQP. The complete CDR3 protein is CAWSPPAGNQPQHF. The chain uses TRBV30 and TRBJ1-5; D is unresolved. Sequencing ends 3 residues short of the CDR3 end; the germline J gene provides the rest. CDR3 length: 14 residues. Germline CDR1 reads GTSNPN; CDR2 reads SVGIG (reference sequence). Trimming took off 2 bases at V and 4 bases at J, with 12 bases between the two ends. The full variable domain, in which reference TRBV30 and TRBJ1-5 provide the parts outside the CDR3, is SQTIHQWPATLVQPVGSPLSLECTVEGTSNPNLYWYRQAAGRGLQLLFYSVGIGQISSEVPQNLSASRPQDRQFILSSKKLLLSDSGFYLCAWSPPAGNQPQHFGDGTRLSIL.

Comment on this clone: The sequenced fragment ends 3 residues before the CDR3 boundary, so the rest is inferred from the germline J gene. The rearrangement links TRBV20-1 to TRBJ2-1; 10 bases are a match to TRBD2. This CDR3 region has 20 residues. The ends lost 4 bases at V and 0 bases at J; junction bases unmatched: 18. The germline gives CDR1 DFQATT, CDR2 SNEGSKA (reference sequence). The CDR3 spells CSAITPPGEERGGSYNEQFF. The DNA read from the CDR3 is TGCAGTGCTATAACCCCTCCCGGTGAGGAGCGGGGGGGCTCCTACAATGAG.

With respect to this clone: Sequencing ends 3 residues short of the CDR3 end; the germline J gene provides the rest. The V and J genes are TRBV18 and TRBJ2-1; 10 bases align to TRBD1. The CDR3 totals 17 residues. V lost 2 bases and J lost 4; bases outside the gene matches: 8. Germline assignment: CDR1 KGHSH and CDR2 LQKENI. CDR3 in amino acids: CASSPTPGQGNYNEQFF. Incomplete CDR3 DNA: TGTGCCAGCTCACCAACTCCGGGACAGGGGAATTACAATGAG.

About this clone itself: The CDR3 is cut off 3 residues early in the read; its end comes from the germline J gene. The rearrangement uses TRBV7-6 and TRBJ1-6; D is possibly TRBD1 (6 bases). V was cut by 3 bases and J by 7 bases, with 10 bases left in between. The CDR3 consists of 14 residues. Per germline, CDR1 SGHVS and CDR2 FNYEAQ. CDR3 bases read: TGTGCCAGCAGCTTGGGACACGCGAATTCACCC. This encodes CASSLGHANSP. The whole CDR3 reads CASSLGHANSPLHF.

On this clone: The read comes to an end 3 residues before the CDR3 does, leaving the germline J gene to fill in the end. V usage is TRBV5-5 and J usage is TRBJ1-5; tentatively, D is TRBD1 (6 bases). The CDR3 is made up of 15 amino acids. Deletions cut 0 bases from V and 2 bases from J, with 9 bases between. CDR1 and CDR2 from the germline V gene are SGHKS and YYEKEE (reference sequence). The CDR3 DNA, read in part, is TGTGCCAGCAGCTTGGCGGGGGGCGGCAATCAGCCC. Translation: CASSLAGGGNQP. The full CDR3 is CASSLAGGGNQPQHF.

In regard to this clone: The read gets to within 3 residues of the CDR3 end, and the germline J gene fills in the rest. The chain couples TRBV19 to TRBJ1-2, with a tentative D call TRBD1 (5 bases). The CDR3 is 13 amino acids. The V gene's germline CDR1 is LNHDA and CDR2 SQIVND (reference sequence). Trimming pared 3 bases from V and 2 bases from J, leaving 7 bases between. The CDR3 is CASSISGNYGYTF. The CDR3 bases that were read are TGTGCCAGTAGTATCTCAGGGAACTATGGC.

About this clone: The read comes to an end 3 residues before the CDR3 does, leaving the germline J gene to fill in the end. This chain uses TRBV5-1 with TRBJ2-5, with D maybe TRBD1 (6 bases). Deletions cut 1 base from V and 1 base from J, with 8 bases between. Germline V gene lookup returns CDR1 SGHRS and CDR2 YFSETQ. This CDR3 comprises 14 residues. The covered CDR3 bases are TGCGCCAGCAGCTTGTCAGGGGTCCAAGAGACC. Its protein product is CASSLSGVQET. The complete CDR3 reads CASSLSGVQETQYF.

For this clone: From the germline J gene comes the end of the CDR3, since the read stops 3 residues before it. The chain carries TRBV11-2 and TRBJ1-1, with TRBD1 identical over 7 bases. CDR1 SGHAT and CDR2 FQNNGV come from the germline V gene. The CDR3 consists of 15 residues. The V gene end was trimmed by 5 bases and the J gene end by 6 bases; junction bases not matched to a gene: 12. The CDR3 bases that were read are TGTGCCAGCAGCCGCTCCTCGACAGGGATGGCTGAA. Its protein product is CASSRSSTGMAE. The whole CDR3 protein is CASSRSSTGMAEAFF.

About this clone itself: The read halts 3 residues ahead of the CDR3 end, with the missing end drawn from the germline J gene. This chain uses TRBV18 with TRBJ2-3; 9 nucleotides line up with TRBD2. The germline V gene has CDR1 KGHSH and CDR2 LQKENI. There are 14 residues in the CDR3. The sequenced part of the CDR3 DNA is TGTGCCAGCTCACTAGCGGGGGCTTCGGAGACG. Encoded protein: CASSLAGASET. The entire CDR3 protein reads CASSLAGASETQYF.

In the case of this clone: The read finishes 3 residues shy of the CDR3 end, and the germline J gene is used to complete it. The gene calls are TRBV2 and TRBJ2-5, with D perhaps TRBD1 (7 bases). Germline V gene sequence: CDR1 SNHLY, CDR2 FYNNEI. This CDR3 is built from 14 residues. V was clipped by 11 bases and J by 4 bases, with 20 bases between them. Incomplete CDR3 DNA: TGTGCCGGGAGGCAGACAGGGCTAGGAGAGACC. Amino acid sequence: CAGRQTGLGET. The whole CDR3 protein reads CAGRQTGLGETQYF.

Points on this clone: The read finishes 3 residues shy of the CDR3 end, and the germline J gene is used to complete it. The V and J genes are TRBV7-3 and TRBJ1-6, with D maybe TRBD1 (6 bases). The germline V and J ends were trimmed by 2 bases and 8 bases, with 10 bases remaining between them. CDR1 SGHTA and CDR2 FQGTGA come from the germline V gene. There are 14 residues in the CDR3. CDR3 DNA, as far as it was read: TGTGCCAGCAGCTTAGTGGGGGCCGATTCACCC. Residues: CASSLVGADSP. The entire CDR3 reads CASSLVGADSPLHF.